Listed below are T cell receptor beta chains from one sample, sequenced in a study of OX40 agonist ivuxolimab in advanced cancers. Data came from immunoSEQ multiplex PCR; TCRdb stores just in-frame clones and leaves some out. The data show tens of thousands of clones, over 75% seen once. The sample consisted of CD4+ or CD8+ T cells sorted from blood, taken in a trial of the OX40 agonist ivuxolimab. The receptors here all came from an adult with an advanced solid tumor such as melanoma, head and neck, liver or kidney cancer. Each CDR3 is given with its conserved first and last residue. D genes are given only for firm matches. The size field is filled for only some rows; it gives once, few, many or a size class.

J | D | size | V | CDR3 | DNA
TRBJ2-7 | TRBD1 | NA | TRBV7-9 | CASSLARTGPYEQYF | TGTGCCAGCAGCTTAGCGCGGACAGGACCCTACGAGCAGTACTTC
TRBJ2-7 | NA | NA | TRBV30 | CAWSVSGADYEQYF | TGTGCCTGGAGTGTTTCGGGGGCGGACTACGAGCAGTACTTC
TRBJ1-4 | NA | few | TRBV9 | CASSVSQDGGVEKLFF | TGTGCCAGCAGCGTAAGTCAGGATGGAGGGGTTGAAAAACTGTTTTTT
TRBJ1-1 | NA | NA | TRBV5-6 | CASSRWANTEAFF | TGTGCCAGCAGCCGGTGGGCGAACACTGAAGCTTTCTTT
TRBJ2-1 | NA | NA | TRBV5-6 | CASSLLGQWSDTYNEQFF | TGTGCCAGCAGCTTGCTTGGTCAATGGTCAGACACCTACAATGAGCAGTTCTTC
TRBJ2-7 | TRBD1 | few | TRBV9 | CASSVLSGTGHEQYF | TGTGCCAGCAGCGTATTGTCGGGGACAGGGCACGAGCAGTACTTC
TRBJ1-1 | NA | NA | TRBV30 | CAWSVSGFTEAFF | TGTGCCTGGAGTGTCTCAGGCTTCACTGAAGCTTTCTTT
TRBJ1-6 | TRBD1 | NA | TRBV4-3 | CASSQDTTGGVNSPLHF | TGCGCCAGCAGCCAAGATACAACAGGGGGTGTGAATTCACCCCTCCACTTT
TRBJ2-5 | TRBD1 | NA | TRBV27 | CASSRDRLQETQYF | TGTGCCAGCAGCCGGGACAGACTACAAGAGACCCAGTACTTC
TRBJ2-7 | TRBD2 | NA | TRBV14 | CASSHDLRGRVVGEQYF | TGTGCCAGCAGCCATGACCTGCGGGGGAGGGTAGTTGGCGAGCAGTACTTC
TRBJ1-2 | TRBD1 | NA | TRBV19 | CASSSRGGAGYGYTF | TGTGCCAGTAGTTCTCGAGGGGGCGCAGGCTATGGCTACACCTTC
TRBJ2-5 | TRBD1 | NA | TRBV7-9 | CASSSQGVAQYF | TGTGCCAGCAGCTCTCAGGGGGTGGCCCAGTACTTC
TRBJ2-2 | TRBD2 | NA | TRBV9 | CASSSTSGTGELFF | TGTGCCAGCAGCTCAACTAGCGGCACCGGGGAGCTGTTTTTT
TRBJ2-3 | NA | NA | TRBV30 | CAWSRVVGTDTQYF | TGTGCCTGGAGTAGGGTGGTCGGCACAGATACGCAGTATTTT
TRBJ2-3 | TRBD2 | NA | TRBV28 | CASSLTSGESDTQYF | TGTGCCAGCAGTTTAACTAGCGGGGAGTCTGATACGCAGTATTTT
TRBJ2-1 | NA | NA | TRBV28 | CASSSSGSYPYNEQFF | TGTGCCAGCAGTTCATCAGGGTCGTACCCGTACAATGAGCAGTTCTTC
TRBJ2-2 | TRBD1 | NA | TRBV7-3 | CASSSDRAGTGELFF | TGTGCCAGCAGCTCGGACAGGGCGGGCACCGGGGAGCTGTTTTTT
TRBJ2-7 | TRBD1 | NA | TRBV10-3 | CAIRDRTGENEQYF | TGTGCCATCAGGGATCGGACAGGGGAAAACGAGCAGTACTTC
TRBJ1-6 | NA | once | TRBV18 | CASSQAGGDSPLHF | TGTGCCAGCTCACAAGCCGGGGGAGATTCACCCCTCCACTTT
TRBJ2-5 | TRBD1 | NA | TRBV5-6 | CASRPGTGETQYF | TGTGCCAGCAGACCGGGGACAGGGGAGACCCAGTACTTC
TRBJ1-2 | NA | few | TRBV7-2 | CASSLGINYGYTF | TGTGCCAGCAGCTTAGGTATCAACTATGGCTACACCTTC
TRBJ2-2 | NA | few | TRBV30 | CAFYESAGELFF | TGTGCCTTCTATGAAAGCGCCGGGGAGCTGTTTTTT
TRBJ2-1 | TRBD2 | NA | TRBV10-1 | CASSPGLAGYNEQFF | TGCGCCAGCAGTCCTGGACTAGCGGGCTACAATGAGCAGTTCTTC
TRBJ2-1 | NA | NA | TRBV30 | CAWSQYEQFF | TGTGCCTGGAGTCAGTATGAGCAGTTCTTC
TRBJ1-5 | NA | NA | TRBV2 | CASMYQGNQPQHF | TGTGCCAGCATGTACCAGGGTAATCAGCCCCAGCATTTT
TRBJ2-3 | NA | NA | TRBV11-2 | CASSLNRQGGDTQYF | TGTGCCAGCAGCTTAAATCGGCAGGGGGGAGATACGCAGTATTTT
TRBJ2-7 | TRBD2 | NA | TRBV7-9 | CASSRGLAELYEQYF | TGTGCCAGCAGCAGGGGACTAGCGGAGCTCTACGAGCAGTACTTC
TRBJ2-7 | NA | NA | TRBV5-5 | CASSLLNYEQYF | TGTGCCAGCAGCCTGCTGAACTACGAGCAGTACTTC
TRBJ2-5 | NA | NA | TRBV9 | CASSVGGRRGQETQYF | TGTGCCAGCAGCGTAGGAGGTCGCCGGGGTCAAGAGACCCAGTACTTC
TRBJ1-2 | TRBD1 | NA | TRBV18 | CASSPTGNYGYTF | TGTGCCAGCTCACCGACAGGGAACTATGGCTACACCTTC
TRBJ2-2 | NA | NA | TRBV19 | CASSIWDGELFF | TGTGCCAGTAGTATCTGGGACGGGGAGCTGTTTTTT
TRBJ2-7 | NA | once | TRBV20-1 | CSTRGAYEQYF | TGCAGTACTAGAGGGGCTTACGAGCAGTACTTC
TRBJ2-5 | TRBD2 | NA | TRBV6-5 | CASSPASGRRLTQYF | TGTGCCAGTTCCCCCGCTAGCGGGAGGAGGTTGACCCAGTACTTC
TRBJ2-2 | NA | NA | TRBV15 | CATSRDLRRDRDTGELFF | TGTGCCACCAGCAGAGATCTCCGCCGGGACCGAGACACCGGGGAGCTGTTTTTT
TRBJ2-7 | NA | NA | TRBV19 | CASSIAGIGAVSTYEQYF | TGTGCCAGTAGTATAGCCGGGATTGGGGCAGTCTCCACCTACGAGCAGTACTTC
TRBJ2-5 | TRBD2 | NA | TRBV7-9 | CASSPGGGRETQYF | TGTGCCAGCAGCCCGGGGGGCGGGAGGGAGACCCAGTACTTC
TRBJ2-1 | TRBD2 | NA | TRBV5-4 | CASSPGTRKNEQFF | TGTGCCAGCAGCCCAGGGACTAGAAAGAATGAGCAGTTCTTC
TRBJ1-6 | TRBD1 | NA | TRBV6-1 | CASTQGTGNSPLHF | TGTGCCAGTACACAGGGGACGGGAAATTCACCCCTCCACTTT
TRBJ1-6 | NA | NA | TRBV2 | CASRRTARYSPLHF | TGTGCCAGCAGGAGGACAGCCCGATATTCACCCCTCCACTTT
TRBJ2-3 | TRBD2 | NA | TRBV5-1 | CASSWSGGADTQYF | TGCGCCAGCAGCTGGAGCGGGGGGGCAGATACGCAGTATTTT
TRBJ2-3 | NA | NA | TRBV9 | CASSVERGSFPTDTQYF | TGTGCCAGCAGCGTAGAAAGGGGCTCTTTCCCCACAGATACGCAGTATTTT
TRBJ2-1 | NA | few | TRBV5-4 | CASSPDLVGLVTEQFF | TGTGCCAGCAGCCCAGATTTAGTAGGTTTAGTCACTGAGCAGTTCTTC
TRBJ1-2 | TRBD1 | NA | TRBV11-2 | CASSPDRVYGYTF | TGTGCCAGCAGCCCCGACAGGGTCTATGGCTACACCTTC
TRBJ2-7 | NA | NA | TRBV5-3 | CAPRRNRGDEQYF | TGTGCCCCCCGGAGGAATCGAGGCGACGAGCAGTACTTC
TRBJ1-3 | NA | NA | TRBV7-2 | CASGRGLGNTIYF | TGTGCCAGCGGTCGGGGATTAGGAAACACCATATATTTT
TRBJ2-5 | NA | once | TRBV30 | CAWSITRGGTQYF | TGTGCCTGGAGTATCACTAGGGGAGGGACCCAGTACTTC
TRBJ1-4 | TRBD1 | few | TRBV7-8 | CASSLDRGGVEKLFF | TGTGCCAGCAGCTTAGACAGGGGTGGGGTTGAAAAACTGTTTTTT
TRBJ1-5 | TRBD1 | NA | TRBV18 | CASSGQASNQPQHF | TGTGCCAGCTCCGGACAGGCGAGCAATCAGCCCCAGCATTTT
TRBJ2-5 | NA | NA | TRBV30 | CAWSDQETQYF | TGTGCCTGGAGTGACCAAGAGACCCAGTACTTC
TRBJ2-7 | TRBD2 | NA | TRBV7-6 | CASSLEGLAGYSYEQYF | TGTGCCAGCAGCTTAGAAGGACTAGCGGGCTACTCCTACGAGCAGTACTTC
TRBJ2-7 | TRBD2 | once | TRBV6-6 | CASGGTSGPLYEQYF | TGTGCCAGCGGGGGGACTAGCGGACCCCTCTACGAGCAGTACTTC
TRBJ1-5 | NA | NA | TRBV7-9 | CASSIFRDTFSNQPQHF | TGTGCCAGCAGCATCTTCCGGGACACCTTTAGCAATCAGCCCCAGCATTTT
TRBJ2-5 | TRBD2 | NA | TRBV6-6 | CASSSRGGSQETQYF | TGTGCCAGCAGTTCTCGGGGGGGATCTCAAGAGACCCAGTACTTC
TRBJ2-3 | NA | NA | TRBV18 | CASSPLDSTDTQYF | TGTGCCAGCTCACCTTTGGATAGCACAGATACGCAGTATTTT
TRBJ1-1 | NA | NA | TRBV28 | CASSRPGAVKYFF | TGTGCCAGCAGTCGCCCCGGGGCGGTGAAGTATTTCTTT
TRBJ1-4 | TRBD1 | NA | TRBV6-6 | CASSYNDRGLEKLFF | TGTGCCAGCAGTTACAACGACAGGGGGCTTGAAAAACTGTTTTTT
TRBJ1-1 | NA | few | TRBV28 | CASSPGTEAFF | TGTGCCAGCAGTCCGGGCACTGAAGCTTTCTTT